The 26 T cell receptor beta chains below all came from one sample that was sequenced in a study of shared clonotypes between healthy human individuals (dated by TCRdb to about 2020). Preparation of the library involved the immunoSEQ multiplex PCR assay. As stored in TCRdb, this immuneACCESS dataset retains in-frame rearrangements with V and J assigned. A fraction of the clones does not appear; measured against another copy, unresolved V genes explain less than half of the discrepancy, and the remainder lacks a known reason. The sample contains roughly 2.6 million clones, around 94% of them found a single time. The ten largest clones add up to roughly 0.13% of the sample. Sequencing input: naive CD4+ T cells sorted from blood. In the paper's terms, the cell subset or site label means: CD45RA+ positively selected. The receptor set was obtained from a young man in good health.

This chain uses TRBV6-1 with TRBJ2-7, with D uncertain. The CDR3 runs to 14 residues. The germline gives CDR1 MNHNS, CDR2 SASEGT. Trimming stripped 4 bases from V and 2 bases from J, with 12 bases between. The CDR3 DNA reads TGTGCCAGCAGTGTAGGTCAGCTAACCTACGAGCAGTACTTC. Translation: CASSVGQLTYEQYF.

V and J are TRBV30 and TRBJ2-6, with D tentatively TRBD1 (5 bases). Germline V gives CDR1 GTSNPN, CDR2 SVGIG (reference sequence). V lost 4 bases to trimming and J lost 0 bases, with 22 bases between them. This CDR3 is built from 19 residues. As DNA, the CDR3 is TGTGCCTGGACCCTGACAGCCCCTATGATAAGCTCTGGGGCCAACGTCCTGACTTTC. Amino acids: CAWTLTAPMISSGANVLTF.

The chain is built from TRBV6-1 and TRBJ2-7, with 7 bases fitting TRBD1. This CDR3 comprises 12 residues. V gave up 7 bases and J gave up 5 bases; unmatched junction bases: 5. From germline, CDR1 is MNHNS and CDR2 SASEGT. CDR3 amino acids: CASTDRANEQYF. The DNA of the CDR3 is TGTGCCAGCACCGACAGGGCAAACGAGCAGTACTTC.

The V call is TRBV2, the J call TRBJ1-1; 9 bases agree with TRBD1. Germline assignment: CDR1 SNHLY and CDR2 FYNNEI. The CDR3 is 14 residues long. V shed 5 bases, J shed 3 bases, and the junction held 4 bases outside the gene matches. The CDR3 here is CASSSWTGDTEAFF. The DNA of the CDR3 is TGTGCCAGCAGTTCCTGGACAGGGGACACTGAAGCTTTCTTT.

This chain connects TRBV5-4 to TRBJ1-1; 7 nucleotides align to TRBD1. Germline assignment: CDR1 SGHNT and CDR2 YYREEE (reference sequence). There are 16 residues in the CDR3. Germline trimming cut 0 bases from V and 0 bases from J; bases unmatched to any gene: 5. The CDR3 DNA sequence: TGTGCCAGCAGCTTGGGACAGGGAATCATGAACACTGAAGCTTTCTTT. Translating it yields CASSLGQGIMNTEAFF.

J is TRBJ2-2 and V is TRBV5-4; D call uncertain. This CDR3 is 15 amino acids long. The germline V gene has CDR1 SGHNT and CDR2 YYREEE (reference sequence). The V and J ends lost 1 base and 4 bases respectively, with 11 bases between them. The CDR3 protein is CASSLPGFSTGELFF. CDR3 coding DNA: TGTGCCAGCAGCTTGCCAGGATTTAGCACCGGGGAGCTGTTTTTT.

The chain has TRBV7-3 and TRBJ1-1, with 9 positions matching TRBD1. Germline CDR1 is SGHTA and CDR2 is FQGTGA. The junction had 5 bases not matched to a gene; V was cut back by 6 bases and J by 0 bases. The CDR3 extends over 15 amino acids. The CDR3 DNA is TGTGCCAGCAGGCGGGACAGGGAATTGAACACTGAAGCTTTCTTT. Translating gives CASRRDRELNTEAFF.

J is TRBJ2-1 and V is TRBV5-1; TRBD2 matches 9 bases. CDR1 and CDR2 from the germline V gene are SGHRS and YFSETQ. The CDR3 loop spans 15 amino acids. Trimming cost V 0 bases and J 7 bases; bases outside gene matches: 5. The CDR3 nucleotides read TGCGCCAGCAGCTTGGTAGCGGGAGTAGGAAATGAGCAGTTCTTC. Translating it yields CASSLVAGVGNEQFF.

This chain links TRBV11-2 with TRBJ2-7; 12 nucleotides align to TRBD2. The CDR3 consists of 17 residues. Germline CDR1 and CDR2: SGHAT and FQNNGV. The junction had 9 bases not matched to a gene; V was cut back by 3 bases and J by 3 bases. The CDR3 DNA is TGTGCCAGCAGCTTTGTTCTGACTAGCGGGAGCCTCTACGAGCAGTACTTC. It codes for CASSFVLTSGSLYEQYF.

The chain carries TRBV5-8 and TRBJ2-7, with D hard to call. The germline gives CDR1 SGHTS, CDR2 YDEGEE. Trimming stripped 0 bases from V and 3 bases from J, with 16 bases between. This CDR3 is built from 16 residues. The CDR3 loop is CASSLGVGQTSYEQYF. DNA for the CDR3: TGTGCCAGCAGCTTGGGAGTAGGGCAGACCAGCTACGAGCAGTACTTC.

The gene calls are TRBV7-2 and TRBJ2-3; perhaps TRBD2 as D (6 bases). The CDR3 has 16 amino acids. CDR1 SGHTA and CDR2 FQGNSA come from the germline V gene. V shed 6 bases and J shed 2 bases, with 18 bases lying between them. CDR3 sequence reads: CASRLAGSRITDTQYF. CDR3 sequence (DNA): TGTGCCAGCAGGCTTGCCGGGAGCCGAATCACAGATACGCAGTATTTT.

The table lists this clone with a count of one. The chain joins TRBV29-1 to TRBJ2-7; 9 bases match TRBD2. The V gene end was trimmed by 4 bases and the J gene end by 4 bases; junction bases not matched to a gene: 5. The germline V gene has CDR1 SQVTM and CDR2 ANQGSEA. The CDR3 covers 13 residues. CDR3 nucleotides: TGCAGCGTTGCGCGGGAGGGATTATACGAGCAGTACTTC. It specifies CSVAREGLYEQYF.

The chain joins TRBV19 to TRBJ1-5, with D hard to call. The germline CDR1 and CDR2 sequences are LNHDA and SQIVND (reference sequence). CDR3 length: 15 amino acids. The V end was cut by 7 bases, the J end by 1 base, with 14 bases between. Here the CDR3 reads CASTEGQSSNQPQHF. The CDR3 region has the DNA TGTGCCAGTACGGAGGGTCAATCAAGCAATCAGCCCCAGCATTTT.

The rearrangement uses TRBV5-1 and TRBJ2-7, with 13 bases that match TRBD2. V was pared by 7 bases and J by 3 bases, with 7 bases of the junction left unmatched. The length of the CDR3 is 15 residues. CDR1 SGHRS and CDR2 YFSETQ come from the germline V gene. This chain's CDR3 is CASGTTSGGIYEQYF. CDR3 coding DNA: TGCGCCAGCGGTACGACTAGCGGGGGGATCTACGAGCAGTACTTC.

To note about this clone: This sample includes further DNA sequences coding for the same CDR3. This chain uses TRBV11-2 with TRBJ2-1; 9 nucleotides line up with TRBD2. The CDR3 extends over 15 amino acids. The ends lost 2 bases at V and 1 base at J; junction bases unmatched: 0. Germline lookup yields CDR1 SGHAT and CDR2 FQNNGV. The chain's CDR3 is CASSLSGGSYNEQFF. CDR3 DNA: TGTGCCAGCAGCTTAAGCGGGGGGTCCTACAATGAGCAGTTCTTC.

The rearrangement joins TRBV7-2 to TRBJ2-3, with 7 bases lining up with TRBD2. The V gene's germline CDR1 is SGHTA and CDR2 FQGNSA. CDR3 length equals 16 residues. V was clipped by 1 base and J by 2 bases; unmatched bases: 6. The CDR3 nucleotides are TGTGCCAGCAGCTTAGTGGCTAGCGGTCACACAGATACGCAGTATTTT. Translating it yields CASSLVASGHTDTQYF.

The chain uses TRBV6-1 and TRBJ2-7; TRBD1 matches 12 bases. V lost 1 base, J lost 5 bases, and 3 bases stayed unmatched. The germline V gene has CDR1 MNHNS and CDR2 SASEGT. The CDR3 sequence is 15 residues long. The CDR3 nucleotides are TGTGCCAGCAGTGAAGGGGGGACAGGGGGCGACGAGCAGTACTTC. It translates to CASSEGGTGGDEQYF.

This sequence joins TRBV6-6 and TRBJ1-5; D ambiguous. CDR3 size: 14 residues. Looked up from germline, CDR1 is MNHNY and CDR2 is SVGAGI (reference sequence). Trimming removed 2 bases at V and 0 bases at J, with 5 bases between. The CDR3 nucleotides are TGTGCCAGCAGTTACGGCAATAGCAATCAGCCCCAGCATTTT. It encodes CASSYGNSNQPQHF.

The chain combines TRBV5-1 with TRBJ2-5, with 7 bases aligning to TRBD1. The CDR3 covers 18 residues. V shed 0 bases, J shed 1 base, and the junction held 12 bases outside the gene matches. In germline, CDR1 is SGHRS, CDR2 YFSETQ. The CDR3: CASSLGPQLTGIQETQYF. In nucleotides, the CDR3 is TGCGCCAGCAGCTTGGGGCCCCAATTGACAGGGATCCAAGAGACCCAGTACTTC.

This clone occurred once. The gene calls are TRBV7-2 and TRBJ2-7, with no clear D. Germline CDR1 is SGHTA and CDR2 is FQGNSA. The CDR3 length is 14 residues. Trimming cost V 6 bases and J 4 bases, with 16 bases left between them. The CDR3 sequence: CASSSRAVQYEQYF. The CDR3 nucleotides read TGTGCCAGCAGTTCAAGGGCGGTTCAGTACGAGCAGTACTTC.

Comments on this clone: This specimen includes other DNA sequences encoding the same CDR3. V is TRBV4-1 and J is TRBJ1-5; D is unclear. CDR1 and CDR2 (germline): MGHRA, YSYEKL. V was trimmed by 0 bases and J by 2 bases, leaving 2 bases between them. This CDR3 contains 13 residues. The CDR3 protein is CASSQDGNQPQHF. DNA for the CDR3: TGCGCCAGCAGCCAAGACGGCAATCAGCCCCAGCATTTT.

The J gene is TRBJ2-3, the V gene TRBV18; D possibly corresponds to TRBD2 (5 bases). CDR3 length equals 13 residues. Looked up from germline, CDR1 is KGHSH and CDR2 is LQKENI. The germline V and J ends were trimmed by 4 bases and 7 bases, with 12 bases remaining between them. The CDR3 spells CASSQMAGNTQYF. Here the CDR3 DNA reads TGTGCCAGCTCACAAATGGCCGGGAATACGCAGTATTTT. Looking up the rest from reference TRBV18 and TRBJ2-3 gives the full variable domain: NAGVMQNPRHLVRRRGQEARLRCSPMKGHSHVYWYRQLPEEGLKFMVYLQKENIIDESGMPKERFSAEFPKEGPSILRIQQVVRGDSAAYFCASSQMAGNTQYFGPGTRLTVL.

This chain connects TRBV29-1 to TRBJ1-4; 10 bases are shared with TRBD1. The CDR3 spans 14 residues. V dropped 6 bases and J dropped 8; count of bases not matched to a gene: 9. Germline CDR1 SQVTM, CDR2 ANQGSEA. CDR3 sequence (DNA): TGCAGCGTCAGCGGGACAGGGGCAGGCGAAAAACTGTTTTTT. Amino acid sequence: CSVSGTGAGEKLFF.

As for this clone: Distinct nucleotide sequences in the sample also encode this CDR3. This chain uses TRBV7-2 with TRBJ2-2, with 13 bases lining up with TRBD2. CDR1 SGHTA and CDR2 FQGNSA come from the germline V gene. The CDR3 totals 15 residues. The J segment lost 5 bases and the V segment lost 4 bases, leaving 1 base of the junction unmatched. The CDR3 is CASSSGLAGTGELFF. In DNA form, the CDR3 reads TGTGCCAGCAGCTCGGGACTAGCGGGGACCGGGGAGCTGTTTTTT.

Remarks on this clone: The same CDR3 also results from other DNA sequences found in this sample. CDR3 DNA: TGTGCCTGGAGTGGGGACCGCTACTCTGGAAACACCATATATTTT. It yields the protein CAWSGDRYSGNTIYF. The V gene is TRBV30, the J gene TRBJ1-3, with D possibly being TRBD1 (5 bases). Germline CDR1 is GTSNPN and CDR2 is SVGIG (reference sequence). The V end was cut by 1 base, the J end by 0 bases, with 10 bases between. This CDR3 region has 15 residues. The whole variable domain, filled in from reference TRBV30 and TRBJ1-3, reads SQTIHQWPATLVQPVGSPLSLECTVEGTSNPNLYWYRQAAGRGLQLLFYSVGIGQISSEVPQNLSASRPQDRQFILSSKKLLLSDSGFYLCAWSGDRYSGNTIYFGEGSWLTVV.

The V gene is TRBV29-1, the J gene TRBJ1-2, with a tentative D call TRBD1 (6 bases). From germline, CDR1 is SQVTM and CDR2 ANQGSEA. The CDR3 totals 12 residues. Trimming shortened V by 4 bases and J by 4 bases, and 10 bases separated the two germline ends. The CDR3 loop is CSVAGAGYGYTF. CDR3 sequence (DNA): TGCAGCGTTGCAGGGGCGGGCTATGGCTACACCTTC.